Below are 6 T cell receptor beta chains sequenced from a single sample in a study of cytomegalovirus exposure and HLA in healthy donors. Using immunoSEQ multiplex PCR, the repertoire was profiled, and TCRdb retains in-frame clones only, with some absent. The data contain about 220,000 clones, about 87% of them singletons. Sequencing was carried out using PBMCs. Source of these receptors: a man younger than 30 in good health and CMV-seronegative.

The chain combines TRBV7-8 with TRBJ2-2; D may be TRBD2 (7 bases). Germline loops: CDR1 SGHVS, CDR2 FQNEAQ. CDR3 size: 16 residues. Trimming removed 5 bases at V and 6 bases at J, with 19 bases between. CDR3 sequence: CASSPRGGSGSGELFF. As DNA, the CDR3 is TGTGCCAGCAGCCCTAGGGGGGGTAGCGGGTCCGGGGAGCTGTTTTTT.

The V call is TRBV27, the J call TRBJ2-7, with D possibly TRBD1 on 6 matching bases. From germline, CDR1 is MNHEY and CDR2 SMNVEV (reference sequence). V gave up 5 bases and J gave up 0 bases, with 14 bases separating them. The CDR3 totals 15 residues. The CDR3 loop is CASSQTGLSSYEQYF. The CDR3 DNA reads as TGTGCCAGCAGTCAAACAGGGCTGAGCTCCTACGAGCAGTACTTC.

V is TRBV4-3 and J is TRBJ2-1, with D tentatively TRBD1 (6 bases). This CDR3 comprises 14 residues. CDR1 is LGHNA and CDR2 is YSLEER in the germline V gene. The V and J ends lost 2 bases and 4 bases respectively, with 9 bases between them. CDR3 DNA sequence: TGCGCCAGCAGCCAACCGGACAGATACAATGAGCAGTTCTTC. Residues: CASSQPDRYNEQFF.

The rearrangement joins TRBV7-2 to TRBJ2-5, with TRBD2 matching 9 bases. The germline CDR1 and CDR2 sequences are SGHTA and FQGNSA. Trimming cost V 4 bases and J 1 base; bases outside gene matches: 4. The CDR3 contains 15 residues. The CDR3 protein is CASSSGTSLQETQYF. CDR3 nucleotides: TGTGCCAGCAGCTCTGGGACTAGCCTCCAAGAGACCCAGTACTTC.

The chain recombines TRBV18 with TRBJ1-5; 9 bases fit TRBD1. CDR3 length equals 20 residues. CDR1 is KGHSH, CDR2 LQKENI, per germline. With 4 bases clipped from V and 3 bases from J, the junction kept 19 bases outside the gene matches. The CDR3 loop reads CASSLPGQGFGGFLNQPQHF. CDR3 in DNA: TGTGCCAGCTCACTCCCGGGACAGGGTTTCGGAGGGTTCCTCAATCAGCCCCAGCATTTT.

The chain carries TRBV15 and TRBJ2-3; TRBD2 matches at 8 bases. The germline V gene encodes CDR1 LNHNV and CDR2 YYDKDF (reference sequence). V lost 0 bases to trimming and J lost 0 bases; unmatched junction nucleotides: 2. The CDR3 has 16 residues. CDR3 coding DNA: TGTGCCACCAGCAGAGAACTAGCGGCTAGCACAGATACGCAGTATTTT. Protein sequence: CATSRELAASTDTQYF.